One and the same sample provided the 22 T cell receptor beta chains below, sequenced in a study of Graves' ophthalmopathy and Graves' hyperthyroidism. Amplification from RNA transcripts yielded the TCR beta CDR3 regions. First-round RT-PCR used HTBI primers; second-round multiplex PCR followed. TCRdb re-derived calls from the multiplex PCR reads in MiXCR, one entry per CDR3 protein. The repertoire holds 220,000 or so distinct CDR3 sequences, with 20% to 25% as singletons. Input material: peripheral blood. The receptors shown here come from a woman aged 45-65 years with Graves' ophthalmopathy.

This clonotype was seen ten or more times. This chain connects TRBV5-6 to TRBJ2-7; 7 bases match TRBD2. Germline lookup yields CDR1 SGHDT and CDR2 YYEEEE. Losses at the gene ends were 4 bases for V and 3 bases for J; bases not matched to a gene: 10. This CDR3 has 15 residues. CDR3 DNA sequence: TGTGCCAGCAGCACCTCTACTAGCGTGCTCTACGAGCAGTACTTC. The encoded protein is CASSTSTSVLYEQYF.

This clonotype came up many times. The chain couples TRBV2 to TRBJ1-1, with 8 bases lining up with TRBD1. The CDR3 length is 10 residues. Germline CDR1 reads SNHLY; CDR2 reads FYNNEI. V lost 6 bases and J lost 12; bases outside the gene matches: 3. The CDR3 bases are TGTGCCAGCAGCGGACAGGGACCTTTCTTT. This gives the protein CASSGQGPFF.

This clonotype was recorded at least ten times. The rearrangement joins TRBV5-5 to TRBJ2-2, with D possibly matching TRBD1 (5 bases). The CDR3 is 13 residues long. V was trimmed by 1 base and J by 5 bases, leaving 6 bases between them. Germline V gene data show CDR1 as SGHKS and CDR2 as YYEKEE (reference sequence). As DNA, the CDR3 is TGTGCCAGCAGCTTGCGGACAACCGGGGAGCTGTTTTTT. Amino acids: CASSLRTTGELFF.

This clonotype occurred many times. The CDR3 is CASSSAGVESYEQYF. The CDR3 bases are TGTGCCAGCAGTAGCGCCGGGGTTGAGTCCTACGAGCAGTACTTC. V gene TRBV2 combines with J gene TRBJ2-7; a possible D gene is TRBD2 (5 bases). Germline assignment: CDR1 SNHLY and CDR2 FYNNEI. This CDR3 spans 15 amino acids. Trimming removed 5 bases from V and 1 base from J, with 15 bases in between.

As for this clonotype: A junction end diverges from the germline sequence, so it may reflect a read error. The chain uses TRBV24-1 and TRBJ1-2; no firm D call. The V gene's germline CDR1 is KGHDR and CDR2 SFDVKD. This CDR3 region has 12 residues. The CDR3 reads CATSEGNSGYTF. Written as DNA, the CDR3 is TGTGCCACCAGTGAGGGAAACTCTGGCTACACCTTC.

The gene calls are TRBV10-3 and TRBJ2-7, with D possibly matching TRBD2 (5 bases). CDR1 and CDR2 (germline): ENHRY, SYGVKD. This CDR3 comprises 15 residues. Trimming cost V 0 bases and J 2 bases, with 11 bases left between them. The CDR3 spells CAISESRTVPYEQYF. In DNA, the CDR3 is TGTGCCATCAGTGAGTCGAGGACTGTCCCCTACGAGCAGTACTTC.

The rearrangement uses TRBV7-3 and TRBJ2-2, with unresolved D. This CDR3 comprises 12 residues. The germline V gene encodes CDR1 SGHTA and CDR2 FQGTGA. Trimming left V 2 bases short and J 7 bases short, with 5 bases between. CDR3 protein: CASSLSHGELFF. CDR3 coding DNA: TGTGCCAGCAGCTTATCGCACGGGGAGCTGTTTTTT.

This clonotype was seen ten or more times. This chain links TRBV7-3 with TRBJ1-1, with D possibly TRBD1 on 6 matching bases. The ends were cut back, 8 bases at V and 2 bases at J, with 18 bases in the middle. This CDR3 has 15 amino acids. The germline gives CDR1 SGHTA, CDR2 FQGTGA. The CDR3: CASSRRSTGNTEAFF. The CDR3 region has the DNA TGTGCCAGCTCCCGACGCTCGACAGGCAACACTGAAGCTTTCTTT.

The CDR3 is CASSQDRGLSPLHF. Here the CDR3 DNA reads TGTGCCAGCAGCCAAGACAGGGGGCTTTCACCCCTCCACTTT. The chain combines TRBV7-8 with TRBJ1-6, with 10 bases matching TRBD1. The junction had 4 bases not matched to a gene; V was cut back by 5 bases and J by 9 bases. Germline V lookup: CDR1 SGHVS, CDR2 FQNEAQ. The length of the CDR3 is 14 residues.

This clonotype was seen more than once but under ten times. The chain uses TRBV27 and TRBJ1-5, with 7 bases fitting TRBD1. The CDR3 runs to 14 residues. V lost 8 bases, J lost 4 bases, and 8 bases stayed unmatched. Looked up from germline, CDR1 is MNHEY and CDR2 is SMNVEV (reference sequence). This CDR3 reads CASQTGRGNQPQHF. The CDR3 DNA sequence: TGTGCCAGCCAGACAGGGAGGGGGAATCAGCCCCAGCATTTT.

This clonotype appeared many times. The genes are TRBV5-1 and TRBJ2-3; 9 bases agree with TRBD2. The junction had 8 bases not matched to a gene; V was cut back by 3 bases and J by 6 bases. Germline V CDR1 and CDR2: SGHRS, YFSETQ. This CDR3 has 15 residues. The CDR3 DNA sequence: TGCGCCAGCAGCTCTATCGGCGGGAGGGGGGATACGCAGTATTTT. Amino acid sequence: CASSSIGGRGDTQYF.

This clonotype was observed once. The gene calls are TRBV2 and TRBJ2-7; TRBD1 aligns across 10 bases. Germline V gives CDR1 SNHLY, CDR2 FYNNEI. J gave up 6 bases and V 8 bases, and 7 bases lay outside the gene matches. CDR3 length equals 13 residues. The CDR3 sequence is CASGGQGLGEQYF. CDR3 sequence (DNA): TGTGCCAGCGGGGGACAGGGGCTGGGCGAGCAGTACTTC. Full variable domain (outside the CDR3, taken from reference TRBV2 and TRBJ2-7): EPEVTQTPSHQVTQMGQEVILRCVPISNHLYFYWYRQILGQKVEFLVSFYNNEISEKSEIFDDQFSVERPDGSNFTLKIRSTKLEDSAMYFCASGGQGLGEQYFGPGTRLTVT.

The chain uses TRBV7-9 and TRBJ2-7; either TRBD1 or TRBD2 may supply D (5 bases each). This CDR3 is 14 amino acids long. Germline-derived CDR1 and CDR2 are SEHNR and FQNEAQ (reference sequence). V was trimmed by 6 bases and J by 5 bases, leaving 17 bases between them. CDR3 coding DNA: TGTGCCAGCAGTCCACACCACCAGGGAGACGAGCAGTACTTC. Translating it yields CASSPHHQGDEQYF.

The chain links TRBV19 to TRBJ2-6, with D perhaps being TRBD1 or TRBD2 (6 bases each). The CDR3 has 17 amino acids. Germline CDR1 is LNHDA and CDR2 is SQIVND (reference sequence). V was cut by 6 bases and J by 2 bases, with 17 bases left in between. The CDR3 is CASSTLMGGTGANVLTF. The DNA of the CDR3 is TGTGCCAGTAGCACTCTTATGGGGGGCACTGGGGCCAACGTCCTGACTTTC.

This clonotype was observed at least ten times. The chain recombines TRBV12-3 or TRBV12-4 with TRBJ1-2; 7 bases fit TRBD1. The V and J ends lost 5 bases and 4 bases, in that order; junction bases with no gene match: 7. CDR3 length equals 14 residues. The CDR3 is CASSLQGFGYGYTF. CDR3 coding DNA: TGTGCCAGCAGTCTACAGGGGTTTGGCTATGGCTACACCTTC.

In its sample, this clonotype was seen many times. The chain joins TRBV5-1 to TRBJ2-2; maybe TRBD1 (6 bases). CDR3 length: 17 amino acids. Germline lookup yields CDR1 SGHRS and CDR2 YFSETQ. V lost 5 bases and J 0 bases, leaving 17 bases between the germline ends. This CDR3 is CASRPGAGTSNTGELFF. The CDR3 bases are TGCGCCAGCAGGCCCGGAGCCGGGACATCGAACACCGGGGAGCTGTTTTTT.

The chain carries TRBV20-1 and TRBJ2-7, with TRBD1 matching over 9 bases. CDR1 and CDR2 (germline): DFQATT, SNEGSKA (reference sequence). The length of the CDR3 is 11 residues. CDR3 nucleotide sequence: TGCAGCCCGGACAGGGGCGACGAGCAGTACTTC. It translates to CSPDRGDEQYF.

This clonotype was recorded at least ten times. The rearrangement links TRBV24-1 to TRBJ1-1; D is ambiguous. This CDR3 is 12 amino acids long. The V gene lost 8 bases and the J gene lost 0 bases, with 6 bases spanning the gap. CDR1 and CDR2 from the germline V gene are KGHDR and SFDVKD. CDR3 sequence (DNA): TGTGCCACCAAAGGCGTGAACACTGAAGCTTTCTTT. This encodes CATKGVNTEAFF.

The CDR3 loop reads CAISEVGGGSYGYTF. In DNA, the CDR3 is TGTGCCATCAGTGAGGTGGGAGGGGGCAGTTATGGCTACACCTTC. This sequence joins TRBV10-3 and TRBJ1-2; TRBD1 matches at 7 bases. Germline loops: CDR1 ENHRY, CDR2 SYGVKD. There are 15 residues in the CDR3. V dropped 2 bases and J dropped 5; count of bases not matched to a gene: 8.

The chain links TRBV27 to TRBJ2-7; TRBD2 aligns across 10 bases. Germline V CDR1 and CDR2: MNHEY, SMNVEV (reference sequence). CDR3 length: 12 amino acids. J gave up 6 bases and V 6 bases, and 2 bases lay outside the gene matches. The CDR3 is CASRGLAVEQYF. DNA of the CDR3: TGTGCCAGCAGAGGACTAGCGGTCGAGCAGTACTTC.

V usage is TRBV20-1 and J usage is TRBJ2-7, with 9 bases identical to TRBD2. V shed 3 bases and J 0 bases; nucleotides not matched to a gene: 15. CDR3 size: 18 residues. From germline, CDR1 is DFQATT and CDR2 SNEGSKA (reference sequence). CDR3 DNA: TGCAGTGCTAGGAATTTCCGGGACAGCGGGGGGAACTCCTACGAGCAGTACTTC. Protein product: CSARNFRDSGGNSYEQYF.

The table lists this clonotype with many counts. The chain joins TRBV5-6 to TRBJ2-5; 12 bases align to TRBD2. The germline gives CDR1 SGHDT, CDR2 YYEEEE. The junction had 9 bases not matched to a gene; V was cut back by 4 bases and J by 5 bases. The CDR3 loop spans 16 amino acids. For the CDR3, the DNA is TGTGCCAGCAGCCGGCTGACTAGCGGGAGAGGGGAGACCCAGTACTTC. This sequence encodes CASSRLTSGRGETQYF.